The rows below give T cell receptor beta chains drawn from one sample of a study of technical replicates of blood from a handful of donors. The data were produced by immunoSEQ multiplex PCR, yet TCRdb's version contains in-frame clones alone and is incomplete. The table has 85,000 to 100,000 clones, around 95% seen once; the top ten hold 0.23%. Sequencing input: T cells isolated from PBMCs. The receptors were sampled from a human donor in good health. Each CDR3 is given with its conserved first and last residue. The D gene is left open where the match is weak. Some rows mark clone size as missing; the rest say once, few, many or name a class of expanded clone.

v_gene	d_gene	abundance	j_gene	CDR3aa	CDR3nt
TRBV5-1	-	-	TRBJ2-7	CASSSYEGRQLGQYEQYF	TGCGCCAGCAGCTCCTATGAAGGTCGACAGCTGGGGCAATACGAGCAGTACTTC
TRBV27	-	-	TRBJ2-7	CASSPQSLYEQYF	TGTGCCAGCAGTCCTCAGTCCCTCTACGAGCAGTACTTC
TRBV6-6	TRBD1	-	TRBJ2-7	CASSYSDRGPYEQYF	TGTGCCAGCAGTTACTCCGACAGGGGGCCCTACGAGCAGTACTTC
TRBV4-1	TRBD1	-	TRBJ2-7	CASSQGGQGVYEQYF	TGCGCCAGCAGCCAGGGGGGACAGGGGGTCTACGAGCAGTACTTC
TRBV6-1	TRBD1	-	TRBJ1-6	CASSVKQGDSPLHF	TGTGCCAGCAGTGTAAAACAGGGGGATTCACCCCTCCACTTT
TRBV11-2	-	-	TRBJ2-1	CASSLGVGVRNEQFF	TGTGCCAGCAGCCTAGGGGTGGGAGTGCGCAATGAGCAGTTCTTC
TRBV10-1	-	-	TRBJ1-6	CASGDAVVPLHF	TGCGCCAGCGGAGATGCGGTTGTGCCCCTCCACTTT
TRBV5-8	-	-	TRBJ1-2	CASSAQARYGYTF	TGTGCCAGCAGCGCACAGGCGCGCTATGGCTACACCTTC
TRBV5-4	-	-	TRBJ1-2	CASSLASSETIGGYTF	TGTGCCAGCAGCTTGGCGTCCTCGGAGACTATAGGTGGCTACACCTTC
TRBV28	-	-	TRBJ1-4	CASSSAGATNEKLFF	TGTGCCAGCAGTTCTGCGGGTGCAACTAATGAAAAACTGTTTTTT
TRBV6-1	-	-	TRBJ1-1	CASSHLGGNAEAFF	TGTGCCAGCAGCCATCTCGGGGGGAACGCTGAAGCTTTCTTT
TRBV30	-	once	TRBJ1-4	CAWSVYSLNEKLFF	TGTGCCTGGAGTGTCTACAGCCTTAATGAAAAACTGTTTTTT
TRBV4-2	-	-	TRBJ2-3	CASSQADSPSTDTQYF	TGTGCCAGCAGCCAAGCGGACAGTCCTAGCACAGATACGCAGTATTTT
TRBV6-4	TRBD1	-	TRBJ2-1	CASSDGQVQQFF	TGTGCCAGCAGTGACGGACAGGTTCAGCAGTTCTTC
TRBV2	-	-	TRBJ1-1	CASRQAPLMNTEAFF	TGTGCCAGCAGGCAGGCCCCATTAATGAACACTGAAGCTTTCTTT
TRBV18	-	-	TRBJ2-3	CASSRAGRAQTSTDTQYF	TGTGCCAGCTCCCGAGCGGGCAGGGCCCAGACTAGCACAGATACGCAGTATTTT
TRBV5-5	TRBD1	-	TRBJ2-1	CASRRQGRYQNYNEQFF	TGTGCCAGCAGACGACAGGGGAGGTATCAAAACTACAATGAGCAGTTCTTC
TRBV6-1	TRBD1	-	TRBJ2-5	CASSERTGGETQYF	TGTGCCAGCAGTGAAAGAACAGGGGGGGAGACCCAGTACTTC
TRBV7-8	-	-	TRBJ1-2	CASSFRVAWADHNYGYTF	TGTGCCAGCAGCTTTCGTGTGGCGTGGGCCGACCATAACTATGGCTACACCTTC
TRBV10-1	-	-	TRBJ2-3	CASSEAGSWDTQYF	TGCGCCAGCTCCGAGGCGGGGTCATGGGATACGCAGTATTTT
TRBV7-2	TRBD2	-	TRBJ2-1	CASSLVGGGNYNEQFF	TGTGCCAGCAGCTTAGTTGGCGGGGGGAATTACAATGAGCAGTTCTTC
TRBV2	-	-	TRBJ2-1	CASSEEMSSYNEQFF	TGTGCCAGCAGTGAAGAGATGAGCTCCTACAATGAGCAGTTCTTC
TRBV2	-	once	TRBJ2-7	CASNPGSSYEQYF	TGTGCCAGCAATCCCGGGAGCTCCTACGAGCAGTACTTC
TRBV6-5	-	-	TRBJ1-4	CASSYSKYSYNEKLFF	TGTGCCAGCAGTTACTCGAAATACAGTTATAATGAAAAACTGTTTTTT
TRBV7-9	-	-	TRBJ2-7	CASSLLTGYEQYF	TGTGCCAGCAGCTTACTCACCGGCTACGAGCAGTACTTC
TRBV2	TRBD2	-	TRBJ2-3	CANKRETDTQYF	TGTGCCAACAAGCGGGAGACAGATACGCAGTATTTT
TRBV2	TRBD1	-	TRBJ2-7	CATRDSFSYEQYF	TGTGCCACCCGGGACAGTTTCTCCTACGAGCAGTACTTC
TRBV5-1	TRBD2	-	TRBJ2-3	CASSPTSSDTQYF	TGCGCCAGCAGCCCGACTAGCTCAGATACGCAGTATTTT
TRBV2	TRBD1	-	TRBJ1-2	CASRAGTGDGYTF	TGTGCCAGCAGGGCCGGGACAGGGGATGGCTACACCTTC
TRBV9	-	once	TRBJ1-1	CASSPGLGGMNTEAFF	TGTGCCAGCAGCCCCGGGTTAGGGGGTATGAACACTGAAGCTTTCTTT
TRBV19	-	-	TRBJ1-5	CASSIGFVWGTRNQPQHF	TGTGCCAGTAGTATAGGTTTTGTCTGGGGCACCCGCAATCAGCCCCAGCATTTT
TRBV19	-	once	TRBJ2-7	CASSIGRAGNYEQYF	TGTGCCAGTAGTATAGGTAGGGCGGGAAACTACGAGCAGTACTTC
TRBV27	TRBD1	-	TRBJ1-2	CASRRPGQGNGYTF	TGTGCCAGCAGGAGACCGGGACAGGGTAATGGCTACACCTTC
TRBV6-5	-	-	TRBJ1-5	CASSRGANQPQHF	TGTGCCAGCAGCCGGGGGGCGAATCAGCCCCAGCATTTT
TRBV5-1	-	-	TRBJ2-7	CASSFSSPRERPYEQYF	TGCGCCAGCAGCTTTAGTTCCCCTAGGGAGCGGCCCTACGAGCAGTACTTC
TRBV19	TRBD1	-	TRBJ1-1	CASSIAGTGFTEAFF	TGTGCCAGTAGTATCGCCGGGACAGGGTTCACTGAAGCTTTCTTT
TRBV2	TRBD1	-	TRBJ1-5	CASSDDRGNQPQHF	TGTGCCAGCAGCGATGACAGGGGCAATCAGCCCCAGCATTTT
TRBV5-6	-	-	TRBJ1-5	CASSLGGVGNQPQHF	TGTGCCAGCAGCTTGGGGGGGGTGGGCAATCAGCCCCAGCATTTT
TRBV19	-	few	TRBJ2-7	CASSIAVQTYEQYF	TGTGCCAGTAGTATAGCGGTCCAAACCTACGAGCAGTACTTC
TRBV6-1	TRBD1	-	TRBJ2-7	CASRAPWTGGQQYF	TGTGCCAGCAGGGCACCGTGGACAGGCGGGCAGCAGTACTTC
TRBV18	-	once	TRBJ2-3	CASSLRQDTDTQYF	TGTGCCAGCTCGCTCAGACAGGACACAGATACGCAGTATTTT
TRBV27	TRBD2	-	TRBJ2-1	CASSSGTSGSNEQFF	TGTGCCAGCAGTTCCGGGACTAGCGGGAGTAATGAGCAGTTCTTC
TRBV6-1	TRBD1	-	TRBJ1-1	CASATGTGGFTEAFF	TGTGCCAGCGCCACCGGAACAGGGGGCTTCACTGAAGCTTTCTTT
TRBV4-2	-	-	TRBJ1-6	CASSPTGGTNSPLHF	TGTGCCAGCAGCCCCACGGGGGGCACAAATTCACCCCTCCACTTT
TRBV30	-	-	TRBJ2-1	CAWVNRTGNRFF	TGTGCCTGGGTTAACCGTACAGGCAATCGGTTCTTC
TRBV2	-	-	TRBJ1-1	CASSRRENTEAFF	TGTGCCAGCTCCAGGCGGGAGAACACTGAAGCTTTCTTT
TRBV7-7	TRBD1	-	TRBJ2-7	CASSSGQGSYEQYF	TGTGCTAGCAGCTCGGGACAGGGGTCCTACGAGCAGTACTTC
TRBV29-1	-	-	TRBJ2-3	CSVEIDPMRADTQYF	TGCAGCGTTGAAATAGACCCCATGAGGGCAGATACGCAGTATTTT
TRBV19	TRBD1	-	TRBJ1-4	CASRPGQGFNEKLFF	TGTGCCAGTAGGCCGGGACAGGGTTTTAATGAAAAACTGTTTTTT
TRBV2	-	-	TRBJ2-7	CASSESGEPYEQYF	TGTGCCAGCAGTGAATCAGGGGAGCCATACGAGCAGTACTTC
TRBV5-1	TRBD1	-	TRBJ2-6	CASSPDTGQGDAGANVLTF	TGCGCCAGCAGCCCGGATACCGGACAGGGGGACGCTGGGGCCAACGTCCTGACTTTC
TRBV9	-	-	TRBJ2-5	CASSDRRGLQETQYF	TGTGCCAGCAGCGACAGAAGGGGTTTGCAAGAGACCCAGTACTTC
TRBV6-5	TRBD1	-	TRBJ1-1	CASRPGQGERAFF	TGTGCCAGCAGACCGGGACAGGGGGAAAGGGCTTTCTTT
TRBV28	-	-	TRBJ1-5	CASSLIAGAGYQPQHF	TGTGCCAGCAGTTTAATCGCAGGGGCTGGGTATCAGCCCCAGCATTTT
TRBV10-1	-	once	TRBJ2-5	CASSDSLQETQYF	TGCGCCAGCAGTGATTCGTTACAAGAGACCCAGTACTTC
TRBV29-1	TRBD2	-	TRBJ2-1	CSVVGLAGVSEEQFF	TGCAGCGTAGTCGGACTAGCGGGAGTATCCGAAGAGCAGTTCTTC
TRBV5-1	TRBD2	-	TRBJ2-7	CASSLSPPGTSGTGVEYEQYF	TGCGCCAGCAGCTTGTCCCCGCCCGGGACTAGCGGAACCGGAGTCGAATACGAGCAGTACTTC